These T cell receptor beta chains were read from a single sample in a study of OX40 agonist ivuxolimab in advanced cancers. TCRdb's table, derived via immunoSEQ multiplex PCR, lists solely in-frame clones and lacks some. The sample holds around 80,000 clones, roughly 86% seen once. Sequences were derived from CD4+ or CD8+ T cells sorted from blood, sampled in a trial of the OX40 agonist ivuxolimab. These receptors were taken from an adult with an advanced solid tumor such as melanoma, head and neck, liver or kidney cancer. Both conserved end residues are part of each CDR3. D genes are given only for firm matches. The size field is filled for only some rows; it gives once, few, many or a size class.

>-|TRBJ1-2|TRBV14|-
TGTGCCAGCAGCCAGGGAACAGGGATTATCCAATATGGCTACACCTTC
CASSQGTGIIQYGYTF
>-|TRBJ2-7|TRBV6-6|-
TGTGCCAGCCGGATGTGGGGGGAAGATTCCTACGAGCAGTACTTC
CASRMWGEDSYEQYF
>-|TRBJ1-4|TRBV19|-
TGTGCCAGTAGTGCTTCGGGGACTAATGAAAAACTGTTTTTT
CASSASGTNEKLFF
>TRBD1|TRBJ1-1|TRBV6-1|few
TGTGCCAGCATGAGCCGGGACAGAACTGAAGCTTTCTTT
CASMSRDRTEAFF
>-|TRBJ1-2|TRBV10-2|-
TGCGCCAGCAGTGAGTCGTATCGGCAGACCTATGGCTACACCTTC
CASSESYRQTYGYTF
>-|TRBJ1-2|TRBV27|-
TGTGCCAGCAGCCGGGTGGGGACTAACTATGGCTACACCTTC
CASSRVGTNYGYTF
>-|TRBJ1-4|TRBV5-5|-
TGTGCCAGCAGCTTGGCGGGTACAACTAATGAAAAACTGTTTTTT
CASSLAGTTNEKLFF
>TRBD1|TRBJ2-5|TRBV7-8|-
TGTGCCAGCAGCCTGCAGGGACAGGGACAAGAGACCCAGTACTTC
CASSLQGQGQETQYF
>-|TRBJ2-1|TRBV20-1|-
TGCAGTGCTAGTTTTGTCGGTGAGCAGTTCTTC
CSASFVGEQFF
>-|TRBJ1-5|TRBV7-2|few
TGTGCCAGCAGCTTAATCGGGACCGTTAGCAATCAGCCCCAGCATTTT
CASSLIGTVSNQPQHF
>TRBD1|TRBJ2-5|TRBV5-1|-
TGCGCCAGCAGCAATCCTCAGGGGGCCGGGGAGACCCAGTACTTC
CASSNPQGAGETQYF
>TRBD1|TRBJ1-2|TRBV9|few
TGTGCCAGCAGCCCGGGACAGGGGCATGGCTACACCTTC
CASSPGQGHGYTF
>-|TRBJ2-6|TRBV14|-
TGTGCCAGCAGCGCTCGTACTACTGGGGCCAACGTCCTGACTTTC
CASSARTTGANVLTF
>TRBD1|TRBJ1-5|TRBV18|once
TGTGCCAGCTCATTGGACAGGGATCAGCCCCAGCATTTT
CASSLDRDQPQHF
>-|TRBJ2-6|TRBV5-1|-
TGCGCCAGCAGCTTGGTTGGGTCGACCGGGGCCAACGTCCTGACTTTC
CASSLVGSTGANVLTF
>-|TRBJ2-1|TRBV5-1|-
TGCGCCAGCAGCGCCGGGACTGGAGGATATGAGCAGTTCTTC
CASSAGTGGYEQFF
>TRBD1|TRBJ1-5|TRBV28|-
TGTGCCAGCAGTTCTCCGGGACAGGGGTATCAGCCCCAGCATTTT
CASSSPGQGYQPQHF
>-|TRBJ2-1|TRBV28|-
TGTGCCAGCAGTTTATTCAGGGTAAGGGCGGGATGGATTTACAATGAGCAGTTCTTC
CASSLFRVRAGWIYNEQFF
>-|TRBJ1-1|TRBV19|-
TGTGCCAGTAGTTTCTTAGAAGGGGAAGCTTTCTTT
CASSFLEGEAFF
>-|TRBJ1-1|TRBV5-4|-
TGTGCCAGCAGCACGCTGGGTCGGGGTAGCACTGAAGCTTTCTTT
CASSTLGRGSTEAFF
>-|TRBJ2-1|TRBV11-2|-
TGTGCCAGCAGCTTATTGACTGCAGACAGGAATGAGCAGTTCTTC
CASSLLTADRNEQFF
>-|TRBJ1-6|TRBV28|-
TGTGCCAGCAGTTTTAACAGGGCCTATAATTCACCCCTCCACTTT
CASSFNRAYNSPLHF
>TRBD1|TRBJ2-7|TRBV10-3|-
TGTGCCATCAGGGGACAGGGGCGGGGGGAGCAGTACTTC
CAIRGQGRGEQYF
>-|TRBJ2-5|TRBV27|-
TGTGCCAGCAGTTTATCGAGACAGAAAAAAGAGACCCAGTACTTC
CASSLSRQKKETQYF
>TRBD1|TRBJ1-5|TRBV7-8|-
TGTGCCAGCAGCTTAGAAGGGGGCGTGGTGGTTCAGCCCCAGCATTTT
CASSLEGGVVVQPQHF
>-|TRBJ2-3|TRBV5-1|few
TGCGCCAGCAGCTTTACCCCAGATACGCAGTATTTT
CASSFTPDTQYF
>-|TRBJ1-6|TRBV28|once
TGTGCCAGCAGTCCCCACAGGGTTGATTCACCCCTCCACTTT
CASSPHRVDSPLHF
>-|TRBJ2-7|TRBV6-5|-
TGTGCCAGCAGTTACTCGAACCGGGACCCCTACGAGCAGTACTTC
CASSYSNRDPYEQYF
>-|TRBJ1-2|TRBV28|-
TGTGCCAGCGGGAGGGAGGGTGGCTACACCTTC
CASGREGGYTF
>TRBD2|TRBJ2-1|TRBV4-2|-
TGTGCCAGCAGCCAAGCTACTAGCGGGAGCTACAATGAGCAGTTCTTC
CASSQATSGSYNEQFF
>-|TRBJ1-2|TRBV19|-
TGTGCCAGTTCTCGTTTCGAGGGGCGAAGGGGCTATGGCTACACCTTC
CASSRFEGRRGYGYTF
>-|TRBJ1-1|TRBV2|-
TGTGCCAGCAGCCCAAGGGGTATGGCTTTCTTT
CASSPRGMAFF
>TRBD2|TRBJ2-5|TRBV5-4|-
TGTGCCAGCACCCAATTAGCGGGAGCTTCAGGGACCCAGTACTTC
CASTQLAGASGTQYF
>TRBD2|TRBJ2-1|TRBV7-7|-
TGTGCTAGCAGCAGGGGGACTAGCGGCTATGAGCAGTTCTTC
CASSRGTSGYEQFF
>TRBD1|TRBJ2-7|TRBV28|-
TGTGCCAGCAGCGAAGCCGGGACAGGGGTCCCCGTGCAGTACTTC
CASSEAGTGVPVQYF
>-|TRBJ2-6|TRBV6-5|-
TGTGCCAGCAGTTACGGTGGGGGAACTGGGGCCAACGTCCTGACTTTC
CASSYGGGTGANVLTF
>TRBD1|TRBJ1-2|TRBV28|few
TGTGCCAGCAGTTTACAACAGGGGGCAGGCTATGGCTACACCTTC
CASSLQQGAGYGYTF
>-|TRBJ1-4|TRBV27|once
TGTGCCAGCAGTCCTAGATGGGAGGAGGAAAAACTGTTTTTT
CASSPRWEEEKLFF
>-|TRBJ2-7|TRBV7-2|-
TGTGCCAGCAGCTTAGGTCACAGGCACTACGAGCAGTACTTC
CASSLGHRHYEQYF
>TRBD1|TRBJ2-7|TRBV9|-
TGTGCCAGCAGCGGAGGGACAGGGCGGTCCGACGAGCAGTACTTC
CASSGGTGRSDEQYF
>TRBD2|TRBJ2-7|TRBV5-1|-
TGCGCCAGCAGCCCGACTAGCGGAAGCTCCTACGAGCAGTACTTC
CASSPTSGSSYEQYF
>TRBD1|TRBJ1-2|TRBV28|-
TGTGCCAGCAGTCTCTCGACAGGGGGTATGCCGTATGGCTACACCTTC
CASSLSTGGMPYGYTF
>TRBD1|TRBJ2-3|TRBV15|-
TGTGCCACCAGCAGAGCGTGGACAGGGGGGAAAGATACGCAGTATTTT
CATSRAWTGGKDTQYF
>-|TRBJ2-3|TRBV18|-
TGTGCCAGCTCACCGAGGGGACAAGGGGGAGATACGCAGTATTTT
CASSPRGQGGDTQYF
>TRBD1|TRBJ1-6|TRBV5-1|-
TGCGCCAGCAGCTTGCGGACAGGAGGTAATTCACCCCTCCACTTT
CASSLRTGGNSPLHF
>-|TRBJ1-4|TRBV6-5|-
TGTGCCAGCAGGGGCCCCGGGCAGAATGAAAAACTGTTTTTT
CASRGPGQNEKLFF
>TRBD1|TRBJ2-1|TRBV10-1|-
TGCGCCAGCAGGCGGGACAGGGGGTTCAATGAGCAGTTCTTC
CASRRDRGFNEQFF